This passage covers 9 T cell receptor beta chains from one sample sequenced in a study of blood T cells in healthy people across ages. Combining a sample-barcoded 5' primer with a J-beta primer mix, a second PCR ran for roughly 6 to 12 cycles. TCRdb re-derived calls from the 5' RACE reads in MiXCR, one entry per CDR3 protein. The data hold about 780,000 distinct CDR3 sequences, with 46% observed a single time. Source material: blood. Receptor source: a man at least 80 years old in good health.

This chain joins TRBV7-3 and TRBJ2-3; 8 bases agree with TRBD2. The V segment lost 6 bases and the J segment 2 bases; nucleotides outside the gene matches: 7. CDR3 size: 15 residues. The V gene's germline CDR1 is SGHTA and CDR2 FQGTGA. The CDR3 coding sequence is TGTGCCAGCAGTCGGGGTAGCGGGATCACAGATACGCAGTATTTT. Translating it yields CASSRGSGITDTQYF.

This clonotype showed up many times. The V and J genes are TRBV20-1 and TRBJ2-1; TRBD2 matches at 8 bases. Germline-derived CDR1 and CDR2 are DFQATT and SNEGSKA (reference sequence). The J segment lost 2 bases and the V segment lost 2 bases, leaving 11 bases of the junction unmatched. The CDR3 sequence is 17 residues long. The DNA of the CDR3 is TGCAGTGCTAGATCATACGGAAGCGGGAGCACCTACAATGAGCAGTTCTTC. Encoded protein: CSARSYGSGSTYNEQFF.

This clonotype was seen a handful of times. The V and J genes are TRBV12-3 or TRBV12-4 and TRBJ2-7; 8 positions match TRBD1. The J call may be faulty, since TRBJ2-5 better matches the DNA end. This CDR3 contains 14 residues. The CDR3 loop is CASRQGALMETQYF. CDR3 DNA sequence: TGTGCCAGCAGGCAGGGGGCCTTAATGGAGACCCAGTACTTC.

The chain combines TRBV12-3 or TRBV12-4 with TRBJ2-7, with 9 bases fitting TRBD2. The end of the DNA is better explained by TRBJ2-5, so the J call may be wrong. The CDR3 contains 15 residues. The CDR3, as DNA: TGTGCCAGCGGATGGGGGGCTAGCGGGGAAGAGACCCAGTACTTC. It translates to CASGWGASGEETQYF.

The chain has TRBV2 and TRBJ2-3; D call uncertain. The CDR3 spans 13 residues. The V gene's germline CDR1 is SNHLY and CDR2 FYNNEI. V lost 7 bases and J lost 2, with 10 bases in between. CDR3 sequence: CASTKDFTDTQYF. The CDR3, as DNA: TGTGCCAGCACCAAAGATTTCACAGATACGCAGTATTTT.

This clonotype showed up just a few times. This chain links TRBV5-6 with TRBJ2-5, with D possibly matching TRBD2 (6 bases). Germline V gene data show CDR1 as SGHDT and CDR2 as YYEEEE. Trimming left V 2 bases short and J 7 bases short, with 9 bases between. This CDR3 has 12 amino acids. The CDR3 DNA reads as TGTGCCAGCAGCTTTGCGGAGGGGACCCAGTACTTC. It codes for CASSFAEGTQYF.

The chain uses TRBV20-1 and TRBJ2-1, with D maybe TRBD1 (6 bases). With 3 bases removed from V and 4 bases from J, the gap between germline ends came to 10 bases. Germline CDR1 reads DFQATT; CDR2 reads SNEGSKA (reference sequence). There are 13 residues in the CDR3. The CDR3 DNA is TGCAGTGCTAGTGGGGGCTGGTACAATGAGCAGTTCTTC. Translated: CSASGGWYNEQFF.

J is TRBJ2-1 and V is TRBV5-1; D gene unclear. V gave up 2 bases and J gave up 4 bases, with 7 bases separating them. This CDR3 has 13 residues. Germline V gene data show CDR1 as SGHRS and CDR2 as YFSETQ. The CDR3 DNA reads TGCGCCAGCAGCTTTAGCTTATACAATGAGCAGTTCTTC. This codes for CASSFSLYNEQFF.

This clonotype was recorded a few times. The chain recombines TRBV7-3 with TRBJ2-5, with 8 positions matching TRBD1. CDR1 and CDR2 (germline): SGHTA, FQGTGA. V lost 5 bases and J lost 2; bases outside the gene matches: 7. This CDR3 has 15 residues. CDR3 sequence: CASSHGTGQQETQYF. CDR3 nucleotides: TGTGCCAGCAGCCACGGGACAGGTCAACAAGAGACCCAGTACTTC.